A selection of T cell receptor beta chains follows, all from one sample in a study of early T cells in non-severe SARS-CoV-2 infection. Each CDR3 protein gets one entry after TCRdb re-called the 5' RACE reads with MiXCR. The sample holds about 70,000 distinct CDR3 sequences, 10% to 15% seen once. This material consisted of whole blood, taken at baseline. These receptors came from an adult who was a healthcare worker with PCR-confirmed SARS-CoV-2 infection or an uninfected control (not recorded which). The donor label of this sample is uncertain. Both conserved end residues are part of each CDR3. Fields, in order: V gene, D gene, J gene, clone size, CDR3 protein, CDR3 DNA. D genes are given only for firm matches. Size is omitted from some rows. Given values are once, few, many or a class for expanded clones.

v_gene: TRBV6-1; d_gene: -; j_gene: TRBJ2-1; abundance: medium-sized; CDR3aa: CASSAWPENEQFF; CDR3nt: TGTGCCAGCAGTGCCTGGCCTGAAAATGAGCAGTTCTTC
v_gene: TRBV2; d_gene: TRBD1; j_gene: TRBJ1-1; abundance: -; CDR3aa: CASSATGRDTEAFF; CDR3nt: TGTGCCAGCAGTGCGACAGGGAGGGACACTGAAGCTTTCTTT
v_gene: TRBV7-6; d_gene: TRBD1; j_gene: TRBJ2-3; abundance: -; CDR3aa: CASSLMYRDRGRDTQYF; CDR3nt: TGTGCCAGCAGCTTAATGTACCGGGACAGGGGTAGAGATACGCAGTATTTT
v_gene: TRBV10-2; d_gene: -; j_gene: TRBJ2-1; abundance: -; CDR3aa: CASGRWFLGGSYNEQFF; CDR3nt: TGCGCCAGCGGGAGATGGTTTTTAGGGGGGTCCTACAATGAGCAGTTCTTC
v_gene: TRBV4-1; d_gene: TRBD2; j_gene: TRBJ2-7; abundance: -; CDR3aa: CASSQGGLAGERPYEQYF; CDR3nt: TGCGCCAGCAGCCAAGGCGGATTAGCGGGAGAGCGACCCTACGAGCAGTACTTC
v_gene: TRBV7-6; d_gene: TRBD1; j_gene: TRBJ1-1; abundance: many; CDR3aa: CASSPRIGTGRTEAFF; CDR3nt: TGTGCCAGCAGCCCACGAATCGGGACAGGGCGCACTGAAGCTTTCTTT
v_gene: TRBV11-3; d_gene: TRBD1; j_gene: TRBJ2-5; abundance: -; CDR3aa: CASSLGQGRETRYF; CDR3nt: TGTGCCAGCAGCTTGGGACAGGGGAGAGAGACCCGGTACTTC
v_gene: TRBV18; d_gene: -; j_gene: TRBJ2-1; abundance: few; CDR3aa: CASSPPGASYYNEQFF; CDR3nt: TGTGCCAGCTCACCACCGGGAGCATCATACTACAATGAGCAGTTCTTC
v_gene: TRBV7-6; d_gene: -; j_gene: TRBJ2-3; abundance: many; CDR3aa: CASSLGGTAMAQYF; CDR3nt: TGTGCCAGCAGCTTAGGAGGGACCGCGATGGCGCAGTATTTT
v_gene: TRBV20-1; d_gene: -; j_gene: TRBJ2-1; abundance: -; CDR3aa: CSATPRGADNEQFF; CDR3nt: TGCAGTGCTACCCCCCGAGGAGCGGACAATGAGCAGTTCTTC
v_gene: TRBV20-1; d_gene: -; j_gene: TRBJ2-5; abundance: many; CDR3aa: CSAPARESRQETQYF; CDR3nt: TGCAGTGCTCCCGCCAGGGAGAGTCGGCAAGAGACCCAGTACTTC
v_gene: TRBV20-1; d_gene: -; j_gene: TRBJ2-7; abundance: many; CDR3aa: CSARVLGGTEQYF; CDR3nt: TGCAGTGCTAGAGTCCTAGGGGGGACCGAGCAGTACTTC
v_gene: TRBV20-1; d_gene: -; j_gene: TRBJ2-1; abundance: -; CDR3aa: CSARAVQGSWDNEQFF; CDR3nt: TGCAGTGCTAGAGCCGTCCAGGGGAGCTGGGACAATGAGCAGTTCTTC
v_gene: TRBV13; d_gene: -; j_gene: TRBJ2-7; abundance: few; CDR3aa: CASSFFRGGSHEQYF; CDR3nt: TGTGCCAGCAGCTTTTTTCGGGGTGGTAGCCACGAGCAGTACTTC
v_gene: TRBV27; d_gene: -; j_gene: TRBJ2-3; abundance: many; CDR3aa: CASILRHNTLTDTQYF; CDR3nt: TGTGCCAGCATTCTCCGGCATAACACCCTCACAGATACGCAGTATTTT
v_gene: TRBV6-5; d_gene: TRBD1; j_gene: TRBJ1-6; abundance: few; CDR3aa: CASRQGSLGNSPLHF; CDR3nt: TGTGCCAGCAGACAGGGGAGTCTAGGGAATTCACCCCTCCACTTT
v_gene: TRBV28; d_gene: -; j_gene: TRBJ1-2; abundance: many; CDR3aa: CASSPRTVYGYTF; CDR3nt: TGTGCCAGCAGCCCGCGGACAGTCTATGGCTACACCTTC
v_gene: TRBV24-1; d_gene: -; j_gene: TRBJ2-3; abundance: many; CDR3aa: CATSDPTNPGNSGTDTQYF; CDR3nt: TGTGCCACCAGTGACCCGACTAACCCAGGGAATTCGGGAACAGATACGCAGTATTTT
v_gene: TRBV12-3/TRBV12-4; d_gene: -; j_gene: TRBJ1-2; abundance: few; CDR3aa: CASSSPGRGYGYTF; CDR3nt: TGTGCCAGCAGTTCTCCGGGGCGTGGCTATGGCTACACCTTC
v_gene: TRBV20-1; d_gene: TRBD2; j_gene: TRBJ2-3; abundance: many; CDR3aa: CSAKASGSTDTQYF; CDR3nt: TGCAGTGCCAAAGCTAGCGGGAGCACAGATACGCAGTATTTT
v_gene: TRBV5-1; d_gene: TRBD2; j_gene: TRBJ2-1; abundance: few; CDR3aa: CASSLASGTAYNEQFF; CDR3nt: TGCGCCAGCAGCTTGGCAAGCGGGACGGCCTACAATGAGCAGTTCTTC
v_gene: TRBV5-4; d_gene: TRBD1; j_gene: TRBJ2-1; abundance: many; CDR3aa: CASGGQGAYNEQFF; CDR3nt: TGTGCCAGCGGAGGACAGGGAGCCTACAATGAGCAGTTCTTC
v_gene: TRBV19; d_gene: -; j_gene: TRBJ2-2; abundance: -; CDR3aa: CASSMETANTGELFF; CDR3nt: TGTGCCAGTAGTATGGAGACCGCTAACACCGGGGAGCTGTTTTTT
v_gene: TRBV12-3/TRBV12-4; d_gene: -; j_gene: TRBJ2-1; abundance: -; CDR3aa: CASSFEADPYNEQFF; CDR3nt: TGTGCCAGCAGTTTTGAGGCGGACCCCTACAATGAGCAGTTCTTC
v_gene: TRBV18; d_gene: -; j_gene: TRBJ2-1; abundance: few; CDR3aa: CASSSLGSVNEQFF; CDR3nt: TGTGCCAGCTCATCACTAGGTTCGGTCAATGAGCAGTTCTTC
v_gene: TRBV11-2; d_gene: TRBD2; j_gene: TRBJ2-3; abundance: many; CDR3aa: CASSYTSGGASDTQYF; CDR3nt: TGTGCCAGCAGCTATACTAGCGGGGGGGCATCAGATACGCAGTATTTT
v_gene: TRBV20-1; d_gene: TRBD1; j_gene: TRBJ1-2; abundance: few; CDR3aa: CSARRQGADGYTF; CDR3nt: TGCAGTGCTAGACGACAGGGGGCTGATGGCTACACCTTC
v_gene: TRBV4-2; d_gene: -; j_gene: TRBJ1-2; abundance: few; CDR3aa: CASSRETPQGYTF; CDR3nt: TGTGCCAGCAGCCGCGAAACGCCACAGGGCTACACCTTC
v_gene: TRBV7-2; d_gene: -; j_gene: TRBJ2-1; abundance: few; CDR3aa: CASSFGISPNYEQFF; CDR3nt: TGTGCCAGCAGCTTCGGGATTTCTCCGAATTACGAGCAGTTCTTC
v_gene: TRBV18; d_gene: -; j_gene: TRBJ1-5; abundance: -; CDR3aa: CASSVQGNQPQHF; CDR3nt: TGTGCCAGCTCAGTACAGGGAAATCAGCCCCAGCATTTT
v_gene: TRBV7-8; d_gene: TRBD2; j_gene: TRBJ2-4; abundance: many; CDR3aa: CASSLGGSTSGRGNIQYF; CDR3nt: TGTGCCAGCAGCTTAGGAGGTTCGACTAGCGGGAGAGGAAACATTCAGTACTTC
v_gene: TRBV12-3/TRBV12-4; d_gene: -; j_gene: TRBJ2-3; abundance: many; CDR3aa: CASSSMHTDTQYF; CDR3nt: TGTGCCAGCAGTTCCATGCACACAGATACGCAGTATTTT
v_gene: TRBV5-5; d_gene: -; j_gene: TRBJ1-4; abundance: few; CDR3aa: CASSLYYQGDEKLFF; CDR3nt: TGTGCCAGCAGCTTGTATTATCAGGGCGATGAAAAACTGTTTTTT
v_gene: TRBV11-2; d_gene: TRBD2; j_gene: TRBJ2-7; abundance: few; CDR3aa: CASSPLGGIVYEQYF; CDR3nt: TGTGCCAGCAGCCCCCTGGGGGGGATTGTGTACGAGCAGTACTTC
v_gene: TRBV12-3/TRBV12-4; d_gene: -; j_gene: TRBJ2-1; abundance: -; CDR3aa: CASTAESSYNEQFF; CDR3nt: TGTGCCAGCACGGCAGAAAGCTCCTACAATGAGCAGTTCTTC
v_gene: TRBV3-1; d_gene: TRBD2; j_gene: TRBJ2-1; abundance: few; CDR3aa: CASSQAAGRHEQFF; CDR3nt: TGTGCCAGCAGCCAAGCAGCGGGGCGACATGAGCAGTTCTTC
v_gene: TRBV7-2; d_gene: -; j_gene: TRBJ2-5; abundance: -; CDR3aa: CASSSVSIFPPQETQYF; CDR3nt: TGTGCCAGCAGCTCCGTCTCGATATTCCCGCCTCAAGAGACCCAGTACTTC
v_gene: TRBV7-9; d_gene: -; j_gene: TRBJ1-1; abundance: few; CDR3aa: CASSSWGANTEAFF; CDR3nt: TGTGCCAGCAGCTCATGGGGGGCGAACACTGAAGCTTTCTTT
v_gene: TRBV5-6; d_gene: -; j_gene: TRBJ1-2; abundance: many; CDR3aa: CASSFDQHGYTF; CDR3nt: TGTGCCAGCAGCTTTGACCAGCATGGCTACACCTTC
v_gene: TRBV30; d_gene: -; j_gene: TRBJ1-1; abundance: few; CDR3aa: CAWDARRSRGTEAFF; CDR3nt: TGTGCCTGGGACGCCCGGAGGAGTCGGGGCACTGAAGCTTTCTTT
v_gene: TRBV5-1; d_gene: TRBD2; j_gene: TRBJ2-7; abundance: -; CDR3aa: CASSQSYLAGERYEQYF; CDR3nt: TGCGCCAGCAGCCAAAGTTATCTAGCGGGAGAAAGGTACGAGCAGTACTTC
v_gene: TRBV20-1; d_gene: -; j_gene: TRBJ1-5; abundance: many; CDR3aa: CSAIWGYQPQHF; CDR3nt: TGCAGCGCCATTTGGGGTTATCAGCCCCAGCATTTT
v_gene: TRBV10-2; d_gene: TRBD2; j_gene: TRBJ2-3; abundance: -; CDR3aa: CASRLAGATDTQYF; CDR3nt: TGCGCCAGCAGATTAGCGGGGGCCACAGATACGCAGTATTTT
v_gene: TRBV3-1; d_gene: TRBD2; j_gene: TRBJ2-5; abundance: many; CDR3aa: CASSQAFGTSGSSQETQYF; CDR3nt: TGTGCCAGCAGCCAAGCCTTCGGGACTAGCGGGAGTTCCCAAGAGACCCAGTACTTC
v_gene: TRBV20-1; d_gene: -; j_gene: TRBJ1-2; abundance: few; CDR3aa: CSARDKQGVRGYTF; CDR3nt: TGCAGTGCTAGAGATAAACAAGGGGTTAGGGGCTACACCTTC
v_gene: TRBV4-1; d_gene: -; j_gene: TRBJ2-7; abundance: few; CDR3aa: CASSPWDTRSYEQYF; CDR3nt: TGCGCCAGCAGCCCCTGGGACACCCGATCCTACGAGCAGTACTTC
v_gene: TRBV10-3; d_gene: TRBD1; j_gene: TRBJ1-1; abundance: -; CDR3aa: CAISDPKDRGTEAFF; CDR3nt: TGTGCCATCAGTGACCCAAAAGACAGGGGAACTGAAGCTTTCTTT
v_gene: TRBV6-2/TRBV6-3; d_gene: TRBD1; j_gene: TRBJ1-4; abundance: many; CDR3aa: CASSSGTGNEKLFF; CDR3nt: TGTGCCAGCAGTTCCGGGACAGGGAATGAAAAACTGTTTTTT
v_gene: TRBV12-5; d_gene: -; j_gene: TRBJ2-6; abundance: few; CDR3aa: CASAAGANVLTF; CDR3nt: TGTGCTAGCGCCGCTGGGGCCAACGTCCTGACTTTC
v_gene: TRBV9; d_gene: -; j_gene: TRBJ2-2; abundance: many; CDR3aa: CASSVALLHTGELFF; CDR3nt: TGTGCCAGCAGCGTAGCCTTACTCCACACCGGGGAGCTGTTTTTT
v_gene: TRBV11-2; d_gene: TRBD2; j_gene: TRBJ2-2; abundance: -; CDR3aa: CASSYGLAGFTGELFF; CDR3nt: TGTGCCAGCAGTTACGGACTAGCGGGCTTCACCGGGGAGCTGTTTTTT
v_gene: TRBV6-1; d_gene: -; j_gene: TRBJ2-5; abundance: few; CDR3aa: CASSEFRLKGETQYF; CDR3nt: TGTGCCAGCAGTGAATTCCGACTAAAGGGGGAGACCCAGTACTTC
v_gene: TRBV7-7; d_gene: -; j_gene: TRBJ2-1; abundance: -; CDR3aa: CASTERVGDEQFF; CDR3nt: TGTGCCAGCACGGAACGGGTGGGAGATGAGCAGTTCTTC
v_gene: TRBV6-5; d_gene: -; j_gene: TRBJ1-1; abundance: many; CDR3aa: CASSYGGRTEPFF; CDR3nt: TGTGCCAGCAGTTACGGGGGAAGGACTGAACCTTTCTTT
v_gene: TRBV2; d_gene: -; j_gene: TRBJ2-5; abundance: -; CDR3aa: CASSDVAGSETQYF; CDR3nt: TGTGCCAGCAGTGATGTGGCAGGGTCCGAGACCCAGTACTTC